The rows below give T cell receptor beta chains drawn from one sample of a study of cytomegalovirus exposure and HLA in healthy donors. The table came from immunoSEQ multiplex PCR; TCRdb's copy has only in-frame clones and leaves some out. The table records under 250,000 clones, 85% to 95% of them present only once. Sample: PBMCs. These receptors came from a woman younger than 30 in good health and CMV-seronegative. Both conserved end residues are trimmed from each CDR3. Each record gives: V gene, D gene, CDR3 protein. A D gene is named only where the DNA matches it firmly.

v_call: TRBV28
d_call: -
cdr3_aa: ASYGGLGHTIY

v_call: TRBV2
d_call: TRBD2
cdr3_aa: ASSGGLAGVDKF

v_call: TRBV6-6
d_call: -
cdr3_aa: ASSHREYGYT

v_call: TRBV6-5
d_call: -
cdr3_aa: ASSRLGDTQY

v_call: TRBV11-2
d_call: -
cdr3_aa: ASSLGSGNTIY

v_call: TRBV19
d_call: TRBD1
cdr3_aa: ASSTHRTGESQPQH

v_call: TRBV5-1
d_call: TRBD1
cdr3_aa: ASSLGTVSYEQY

v_call: TRBV18
d_call: TRBD1
cdr3_aa: ASSPGTGNYGYT

v_call: TRBV28
d_call: -
cdr3_aa: ASSLSGNRVTEAF

v_call: TRBV6-1
d_call: -
cdr3_aa: ASSVRGSSYGYT

v_call: TRBV19
d_call: TRBD1
cdr3_aa: ASSGTASYNEQF

v_call: TRBV10-3
d_call: TRBD1
cdr3_aa: AISEWGQGAQGYT

v_call: TRBV4-1
d_call: -
cdr3_aa: ASSEDSEGADTQY

v_call: TRBV6-6
d_call: -
cdr3_aa: ASSYSSGGLYEQY

v_call: TRBV10-1
d_call: -
cdr3_aa: ASSAGHMVRPQH

v_call: TRBV28
d_call: TRBD1
cdr3_aa: ASSLLFRHRGWSNEKLF

v_call: TRBV6-1
d_call: -
cdr3_aa: ASSISLRNEQF

v_call: TRBV27
d_call: TRBD1
cdr3_aa: ASGRKTGGTEAF

v_call: TRBV7-9
d_call: TRBD1
cdr3_aa: ASSLIAIQGADGYT

v_call: TRBV2
d_call: TRBD2
cdr3_aa: ASSEGTSGLNNEQF

v_call: TRBV25-1
d_call: TRBD1
cdr3_aa: ASKRDRVATQY

v_call: TRBV19
d_call: TRBD2
cdr3_aa: ASSILHGLAGGGNEQF

v_call: TRBV7-2
d_call: TRBD1
cdr3_aa: ASSLSPGQPDNEQF

v_call: TRBV11-2
d_call: TRBD1
cdr3_aa: ASSLEPGQGYEQY

v_call: TRBV6-1
d_call: -
cdr3_aa: ASSLPGGTEAF

v_call: TRBV30
d_call: TRBD1
cdr3_aa: AWTGTGGTEAF

v_call: TRBV10-3
d_call: -
cdr3_aa: AISRTTSNYGYT

v_call: TRBV9
d_call: -
cdr3_aa: AKRDTQNSYEQY

v_call: TRBV2
d_call: TRBD1
cdr3_aa: ASSYRGRGGYT

v_call: TRBV28
d_call: TRBD1
cdr3_aa: ASSKGATEAF

v_call: TRBV19
d_call: TRBD1
cdr3_aa: AITGVTQPQH

v_call: TRBV6-5
d_call: TRBD1
cdr3_aa: ASRAGQGAYEQY